This T cell receptor (beta chain) was sequenced during a study of Ad26.COV2.S vaccination and SARS-CoV-2 variants. TCRdb's table, derived via immunoSEQ multiplex PCR, lists solely in-frame clones and lacks some. Counted here are 97,000 or so clones, about 78% occurring once; the ten biggest clones make up 15% to 20%. This clonotype originated in a human donor who had recovered from COVID-19. The input for sequencing was peripheral blood, taken after recovery from COVID-19.

The CDR3 DNA is TGTGCCAGCAGGGTCGAGGGGAACTATGGCTACACCTTC. This codes for CASRVEGNYGYTF. The V and J genes are TRBV6-5 and TRBJ1-2; the D gene is possibly TRBD1 (5 bases). The V and J ends lost 6 bases and 2 bases respectively, with 10 bases between them. Germline V gene lookup returns CDR1 MNHEY and CDR2 SVGAGI. The CDR3 consists of 13 residues.